The 27 T cell receptor beta chains listed next were all sequenced from one sample in a study of blood T cells in healthy people across ages. Primers used in a second PCR of about 6 to 11 cycles were a sample-barcoded 5' primer and a J-beta primer mix. TCRdb analysed the 5' RACE reads with MiXCR anew, one entry per CDR3 protein. The sample contains under 750,000 distinct CDR3 sequences, around 50% of which appear only once. The sample consisted of blood. The receptor source for this set is an elderly man in good health.

The rearrangement joins TRBV15 to TRBJ1-1; D unclear. Germline CDR1 and CDR2: LNHNV and YYDKDF (reference sequence). Deletions cut 1 base from V and 1 base from J, with 7 bases between. The CDR3 has 14 residues. CDR3 loop: CATSRVTANTEAFF. DNA of the CDR3: TGTGCCACCAGCAGAGTTACAGCGAACACTGAAGCTTTCTTT.

The chain employs TRBV18 and TRBJ1-2, with 8 bases that match TRBD1. Germline V gives CDR1 KGHSH, CDR2 LQKENI. The trim removed 3 bases at V and 4 bases at J, leaving 7 bases unmatched. The CDR3 has 15 residues. CDR3 DNA: TGTGCCAGCTCACCGTCCGGGACAGGCCTCTATGGCTACACCTTC. Translated, it gives CASSPSGTGLYGYTF. Variable domain in full (rest from reference TRBV18 and TRBJ1-2): NAGVMQNPRHLVRRRGQEARLRCSPMKGHSHVYWYRQLPEEGLKFMVYLQKENIIDESGMPKERFSAEFPKEGPSILRIQQVVRGDSAAYFCASSPSGTGLYGYTFGSGTRLTVV.

This clonotype has ten or more counts. The CDR3 coding sequence is TGTGCCTCTACTCAATCGGGGGCCGGGTACAATGAGCAGTTCTTC. This gives the protein CASTQSGAGYNEQFF. The gene calls are TRBV7-9 and TRBJ2-1, with D perhaps assigned TRBD1 or TRBD2 (6 bases each). This CDR3 has 15 residues. Germline lookup yields CDR1 SEHNR and CDR2 FQNEAQ (reference sequence). V was pared by 11 bases and J by 4 bases, with 21 bases between.

The chain uses TRBV20-1 and TRBJ2-7; unclear D gene. The CDR3 sequence is 15 residues long. The V and J ends lost 0 bases and 3 bases respectively, with 15 bases between them. Germline V CDR1 and CDR2: DFQATT, SNEGSKA (reference sequence). The CDR3, as DNA: TGCAGTGCTAGAGATCACAGTATCTTATTCTACGAGCAGTACTTC. Protein product: CSARDHSILFYEQYF.

This clonotype was picked up a small number of times. V and J are TRBV12-3 or TRBV12-4 and TRBJ1-1, with TRBD1 matching over 10 bases. The CDR3 is made up of 16 amino acids. The V gene end was trimmed by 4 bases and the J gene end by 3 bases; junction bases not matched to a gene: 8. CDR3 residues: CASSSHTGTGDTEAFF. The DNA for the CDR3 is TGTGCCAGCAGTTCCCATACCGGGACAGGGGACACTGAAGCTTTCTTT.

As regards this clonotype: One end of the junction fails to match germline, which may point to a read error. The chain employs TRBV30 and TRBJ2-1; D not certain. Germline CDR1 and CDR2: GTSNPN and SVGIG (reference sequence). The CDR3 has 14 residues. The CDR3 nucleotides are TGTGCCAGGAGTGTACTAAACAAAGACAATGAGCAGTTCTTC. Its translation is CARSVLNKDNEQFF.

This clonotype was observed a handful of times. The chain uses TRBV6-5 and TRBJ2-6; D might be TRBD1 (5 bases). The germline gives CDR1 MNHEY, CDR2 SVGAGI. V was cut by 4 bases and J by 0 bases, with 10 bases left in between. The CDR3 totals 16 residues. CDR3 sequence reads: CASSSRQTSGANVLTF. CDR3 in DNA: TGTGCCAGCAGTTCCCGACAGACCTCTGGGGCCAACGTCCTGACTTTC.

V is TRBV13 and J is TRBJ1-6; tentative D call: TRBD1 (5 bases). V lost 8 bases, J lost 7 bases, and 12 bases lay in between. Germline assignment: CDR1 PRHDT and CDR2 FYEKMQ (reference sequence). The CDR3 sequence is 13 residues long. The CDR3 bases are TGTGCCAGCCAGGGAGCTTGGAATTCACCCCTCCACTTT. Amino acids: CASQGAWNSPLHF.

This clonotype was recorded a few times. J is TRBJ2-5 and V is TRBV2; D possibly corresponds to TRBD2 (6 bases). The germline CDR1 and CDR2 sequences are SNHLY and FYNNEI. Trimming removed 8 bases at V and 5 bases at J, with 15 bases between. The CDR3 runs to 13 residues. Written as DNA, the CDR3 is TGTGCCAGCGGCTTCGGGGGTGTTGAGACCCAGTACTTC. Its protein product is CASGFGGVETQYF.

There are many counts of this clonotype. The J gene is TRBJ1-2, the V gene TRBV3-1; D may be TRBD1 (5 bases). Per germline, CDR1 LGHDT and CDR2 YNNKEL (reference sequence). CDR3 length: 15 amino acids. V lost 4 bases, J lost 6 bases, and 18 bases lay in between. CDR3 in amino acids: CASSRTNLRDHGYTF. The CDR3 coding sequence is TGTGCCAGCAGCCGGACAAACTTAAGGGACCATGGCTACACCTTC.

Remarks on this clonotype: One end of the junction is discordant with germline, which a read error may explain. The V call is TRBV11-2, the J call TRBJ1-1; D might be TRBD1 (5 bases). CDR1 and CDR2 (germline): SGHAT, FQNNGV. CDR3 size: 14 residues. CDR3 sequence reads: CASSFQGWNIEAFF. The CDR3 DNA reads as TGTGCCAGCAGCTTTCAGGGTTGGAACATTGAAGCTTTCTTT.

This clonotype was picked up a small number of times. The rearrangement joins TRBV4-3 to TRBJ2-3; D is possibly TRBD2 (5 bases). The CDR3 totals 17 residues. Germline values: CDR1 LGHNA, CDR2 YSLEER. V lost 0 bases to trimming and J lost 1 base, with 14 bases between them. The chain's CDR3 is CASSQEPGGKGTDTQYF. CDR3 coding DNA: TGCGCCAGCAGCCAAGAACCAGGAGGAAAAGGCACAGATACGCAGTATTTT.

This clonotype was found many times. The chain joins TRBV12-5 to TRBJ1-4, with D uncertain. CDR1 and CDR2 (germline): LGHNT, FRNRAP. V lost 1 base and J 8 bases, leaving 11 bases between the germline ends. CDR3 size: 14 residues. In DNA, the CDR3 is TGTGCTAGTGGTTTGGACGGTAATAGGGAAAAACTGTTTTTT. This encodes CASGLDGNREKLFF.

J is TRBJ2-5 and V is TRBV6-6, with a tentative D call TRBD2 (6 bases). The CDR3 is 14 amino acids. CDR1 and CDR2 from the germline V gene are MNHNY and SVGAGI (reference sequence). V lost 8 bases and J 4 bases, leaving 17 bases between the germline ends. CDR3: CASGRTGVRETQYF. CDR3 in DNA: TGTGCCAGCGGGCGCACGGGGGTCCGAGAGACCCAGTACTTC.

J is TRBJ2-2 and V is TRBV7-2; D may be TRBD2 (5 bases). This CDR3 comprises 15 residues. The V end lost 5 bases, the J end lost 0 bases, and 10 bases lay between the germline ends. CDR1 is SGHTA, CDR2 FQGNSA, per germline. The CDR3 DNA reads as TGTGCCAGCAGCCCGTCTAGCTCGAACACCGGGGAGCTGTTTTTT. Translating gives CASSPSSSNTGELFF.

J is TRBJ2-1 and V is TRBV24-1; a possible D gene is TRBD2 (6 bases). Deletions cut 5 bases from V and 0 bases from J, with 16 bases between. The CDR3 contains 17 residues. Germline values: CDR1 KGHDR, CDR2 SFDVKD. CDR3 coding DNA: TGTGCCACCAGTGTGGAGGGGACCCACTACTCCTACAATGAGCAGTTCTTC. Amino acid sequence: CATSVEGTHYSYNEQFF.

The rearrangement uses TRBV12-3 or TRBV12-4 and TRBJ1-1, with unresolved D. CDR3 length: 13 amino acids. The V and J ends lost 5 bases and 0 bases respectively, with 7 bases between them. CDR3 sequence: CASSDSMNTEAFF. The CDR3 DNA is TGTGCCAGCAGTGATTCTATGAACACTGAAGCTTTCTTT.

The gene calls are TRBV3-1 and TRBJ2-5, with TRBD2 as a possible D gene (6 bases). Germline-derived CDR1 and CDR2 are LGHDT and YNNKEL (reference sequence). The ends were cut back, 4 bases at V and 11 bases at J, with 17 bases in the middle. The CDR3 runs to 13 residues. This CDR3 reads CASSRLVYNEQYF. CDR3 sequence (DNA): TGTGCCAGCAGCCGACTAGTCTACAATGAGCAGTACTTC.

CDR3 sequence reads: CASSPWTGTKNIQYF. The CDR3 coding sequence is TGTGCCAGCAGCCCCTGGACAGGGACCAAAAACATTCAGTACTTC. The chain couples TRBV7-2 to TRBJ2-4; 8 bases match TRBD1. V dropped 5 bases and J dropped 2; count of bases not matched to a gene: 5. This CDR3 spans 15 amino acids. Germline V gene data show CDR1 as SGHTA and CDR2 as FQGNSA.

This clonotype occurred once. V usage is TRBV28 and J usage is TRBJ2-4; D may be TRBD1 (8 bases). With the DNA end fitting TRBJ2-7 better, the J assignment may be wrong. Germline loops: CDR1 MDHEN, CDR2 SYDVKM. This CDR3 is built from 16 residues. This chain's CDR3 is CASSFGGTGVLYEQYF. The DNA for the CDR3 is TGTGCCAGCAGTTTCGGGGGGACAGGTGTTTTATACGAGCAGTACTTC.

This clonotype was observed once. CDR3 sequence reads: CASSSTSGLNGEQYF. The CDR3 DNA sequence: TGTGCCAGCAGCTCCACCTCAGGGTTGAATGGTGAGCAGTACTTC. The chain links TRBV7-3 to TRBJ2-7; weak D call: TRBD1 (5 bases). CDR1 SGHTA and CDR2 FQGTGA come from the germline V gene. Trimming cost V 4 bases and J 7 bases, with 20 bases left between them. This CDR3 spans 15 amino acids.

V and J are TRBV4-1 and TRBJ2-4; TRBD1 matches at 9 bases. The J call may be wrong; the DNA end is better matched by TRBJ2-7. The CDR3 runs 16 residues. Germline V gives CDR1 MGHRA, CDR2 YSYEKL. The CDR3 protein is CASSFLSGQGLYEQYF. The DNA of the CDR3 is TGCGCCAGCAGCTTCCTATCGGGACAGGGCCTCTACGAGCAGTACTTC.

This clonotype showed up just a few times. The rearrangement joins TRBV12-3 or TRBV12-4 to TRBJ2-1; TRBD1 might be the D (5 bases). The CDR3 has 15 residues. V dropped 5 bases and J dropped 9 bases, with 20 bases sitting between them. The CDR3 spells CASSPGAGLLVEQFF. CDR3 coding DNA: TGTGCCAGCAGTCCCGGCGCAGGGCTTTTGGTTGAGCAGTTCTTC.

This clonotype was seen a few times. This rearrangement joins TRBV4-3 to TRBJ2-1; maybe TRBD2 (5 bases). Trimming took 0 bases from V and 9 from J, leaving 18 bases between them. CDR1 is LGHNA, CDR2 YSLEER, per germline. The CDR3 loop spans 16 amino acids. The chain's CDR3 is CASSQDLASTEREQFF. The CDR3 DNA follows: TGCGCCAGCAGCCAAGATCTGGCTAGCACCGAACGTGAGCAGTTCTTC.

This clonotype was observed a few times. The chain uses TRBV4-3 and TRBJ2-1; D remains unclear. The V end lost 1 base, the J end lost 4 bases, and 5 bases lay between the germline ends. CDR3 length: 13 residues. CDR1 and CDR2 from the germline V gene are LGHNA and YSLEER. In DNA form, the CDR3 reads TGCGCCAGCAGCCAAGTCATGTACAATGAGCAGTTCTTC. Translated, it gives CASSQVMYNEQFF.

This clonotype was counted many times. The rearrangement uses TRBV5-1 and TRBJ2-3; D gene ambiguous. With 2 bases removed from V and 2 bases from J, the gap between germline ends came to 3 bases. CDR1 is SGHRS and CDR2 is YFSETQ in the germline V gene. This CDR3 comprises 12 residues. The CDR3 sequence: CASSLHTDTQYF. The DNA for the CDR3 is TGCGCCAGCAGCTTACACACAGATACGCAGTATTTT.

This clonotype was detected only a few times. CDR3 region: CATSQRLSLNTDTQYF. CDR3 nucleotides: TGTGCCACCAGCCAACGACTCTCACTAAACACAGATACGCAGTATTTT. This chain connects TRBV15 to TRBJ2-3, with unresolved D. Germline CDR1 and CDR2: LNHNV and YYDKDF (reference sequence). Deletions cut 5 bases from V and 2 bases from J, with 17 bases between. The length of the CDR3 is 16 residues.